Presented here are 28 T cell receptor beta chains from one specimen sequenced in a study of early T cells in non-severe SARS-CoV-2 infection. TCRdb reprocessed the 5' RACE reads with MiXCR, giving one entry per CDR3 protein. In the table there are 20,000 to 25,000 distinct CDR3 sequences, 4.8% of which are singletons. Sequenced material: whole blood. The receptors stem from an adult who was a healthcare worker with PCR-confirmed SARS-CoV-2 infection or an uninfected control (not recorded which).

The chain carries TRBV7-9 and TRBJ1-4; 10 nucleotides match TRBD1. Unmatched junction bases numbered 2, after V lost 1 base and J lost 3 bases. This CDR3 is 16 amino acids long. Germline loops: CDR1 SEHNR, CDR2 FQNEAQ (reference sequence). CDR3 nucleotide sequence: TGTGCCAGCAGCTTAGGGGACAGGGGTCCTAATGAAAAACTGTTTTTT. This sequence encodes CASSLGDRGPNEKLFF. Variable domain in full (rest from reference TRBV7-9 and TRBJ1-4): DTGVSQNPRHKITKRGQNVTFRCDPISEHNRLYWYRQTLGQGPEFLTYFQNEAQLEKSRLLSDRFSAERPKGSFSTLEIQRTEQGDSAMYLCASSLGDRGPNEKLFFGSGTQLSVL.

This rearrangement joins TRBV7-9 to TRBJ2-3; a possible D gene is TRBD1 (5 bases). CDR1 is SEHNR, CDR2 FQNEAQ, per germline (reference sequence). The CDR3 consists of 14 residues. Trimming shortened V by 3 bases and J by 2 bases, and 9 bases separated the two germline ends. CDR3 in amino acids: CASSLDITTDTQYF. CDR3 DNA: TGTGCCAGCAGCTTGGACATAACCACAGATACGCAGTATTTT.

This clonotype has more than one count but fewer than ten. This chain uses TRBV28 with TRBJ2-1, with no clear D. Germline lookup yields CDR1 MDHEN and CDR2 SYDVKM. CDR3 size: 14 residues. Trimming cost V 5 bases and J 9 bases, with 17 bases left between them. CDR3 DNA: TGTGCCAGCAGTCCCCATCCCTCCGTGGGTGAGCAGTTCTTC. This gives the protein CASSPHPSVGEQFF.

This clonotype was found many times. The chain uses TRBV27 and TRBJ1-5, with D possibly matching TRBD1 (6 bases). In germline, CDR1 is MNHEY, CDR2 SMNVEV (reference sequence). Trimming shortened V by 3 bases and J by 2 bases, and 14 bases separated the two germline ends. The CDR3 runs 16 residues. The CDR3 region is CASSFAGGAGNQPQHF. CDR3 in DNA: TGTGCCAGCAGTTTTGCCGGGGGCGCAGGCAATCAGCCCCAGCATTTT.

This clonotype was seen repeatedly, ten times or more. CDR3: CAISDRGADTQYF. For the CDR3, the DNA is TGTGCCATCAGTGATCGGGGAGCAGATACGCAGTATTTT. The J gene is TRBJ2-3, the V gene TRBV10-3; D is perhaps TRBD2 (5 bases). CDR1 is ENHRY, CDR2 SYGVKD, per germline. The CDR3 has 13 residues. Trimming removed 3 bases from V and 4 bases from J, with 8 bases in between.

This clonotype appeared many times. The chain uses TRBV11-1 and TRBJ2-1, with TRBD1 identical over 7 bases. Germline loops: CDR1 SGHAT, CDR2 FQDESV (reference sequence). The J segment lost 3 bases and the V segment lost 5 bases, leaving 7 bases of the junction unmatched. There are 15 residues in the CDR3. Here the CDR3 DNA reads TGTGCCAGCAGCATCCGGACAGGATACTACAATGAGCAGTTCTTC. Its protein is CASSIRTGYYNEQFF.

This clonotype was observed a handful of times. This chain connects TRBV11-2 to TRBJ1-2, with a weak D call TRBD1 (5 bases). V was cut by 1 base and J by 0 bases, with 9 bases left in between. Germline V lookup: CDR1 SGHAT, CDR2 FQNNGV. The CDR3 has 15 residues. This CDR3 reads CASSLGRGPNYGYTF. CDR3 DNA sequence: TGTGCCAGCAGCTTAGGGCGGGGACCTAACTATGGCTACACCTTC.

The table lists this clonotype with many counts. One junction end disagrees with the germline gene, perhaps due to a read error. The chain recombines TRBV12-3 or TRBV12-4 with TRBJ1-1; D remains unclear. The CDR3 totals 12 residues. The CDR3 protein is CASSLSNAEAFF. CDR3 nucleotide sequence: TGTGCCAGCAGTTTATCGAACGCTGAAGCTTTCTTT.

This clonotype was counted a few times. The V gene is TRBV20-1, the J gene TRBJ2-2; no reliable D call. Trimming stripped 1 base from V and 4 bases from J, with 10 bases between. CDR3 size: 14 residues. Germline-derived CDR1 and CDR2 are DFQATT and SNEGSKA (reference sequence). CDR3: CSARVPKSTGELFF. The CDR3 nucleotides are TGCAGTGCTAGAGTCCCTAAGAGCACCGGGGAGCTGTTTTTT.

This clonotype was recorded many times. J is TRBJ1-1 and V is TRBV27; D is undetermined. Germline V gene lookup returns CDR1 MNHEY and CDR2 SMNVEV (reference sequence). This CDR3 region has 12 residues. Trimming stripped 4 bases from V and 3 bases from J, with 6 bases between. CDR3 amino acids: CASSSGYTEAFF. The CDR3 DNA sequence: TGTGCCAGCAGTTCCGGTTACACTGAAGCTTTCTTT.

This clonotype came up a few times. This rearrangement joins TRBV20-1 to TRBJ2-4, with unresolved D. The CDR3 is 14 residues long. Per germline, CDR1 DFQATT and CDR2 SNEGSKA (reference sequence). The V and J ends lost 1 base and 0 bases respectively, with 7 bases between them. This chain's CDR3 is CSARATLAKNIQYF. DNA of the CDR3: TGCAGTGCTAGAGCGACCCTAGCCAAAAACATTCAGTACTTC.

The chain employs TRBV29-1 and TRBJ2-3; D is perhaps TRBD2 (5 bases). This CDR3 contains 18 residues. Trimming pared 4 bases from V and 2 bases from J, leaving 25 bases between. Germline values: CDR1 SQVTM, CDR2 ANQGSEA. CDR3 in DNA: TGCAGCGTTGGGACCCTAAAGGGTTTTAGCGCCTACACAGATACGCAGTATTTT. Translating it yields CSVGTLKGFSAYTDTQYF.

V gene TRBV14 combines with J gene TRBJ2-5; D could derive from TRBD1 or TRBD2 (5 bases each). V was clipped by 4 bases and J by 5 bases, with 5 bases between them. The CDR3 runs 11 residues. CDR1 is SGHDN, CDR2 FVKESK, per germline. CDR3 bases: TGTGCCAGCAGCCGGGGGGAGACCCAGTACTTC. Its protein is CASSRGETQYF.

This clonotype was seen many times. The chain couples TRBV4-1 to TRBJ2-4; perhaps TRBD2 as D (6 bases). The V gene lost 3 bases and the J gene lost 8 bases, with 20 bases spanning the gap. The CDR3 extends over 16 amino acids. Germline lookup yields CDR1 MGHRA and CDR2 YSYEKL. In nucleotides, the CDR3 is TGCGCCAGCAGCCACCCATTCGTCCGGACTACTGACATTCAGTACTTC. Residues: CASSHPFVRTTDIQYF.

The rearrangement joins TRBV20-1 to TRBJ2-3; 7 bases map to TRBD1. The CDR3 contains 14 residues. The germline CDR1 and CDR2 sequences are DFQATT and SNEGSKA (reference sequence). Trimming removed 6 bases from V and 2 bases from J; junction bases left unmatched: 8. The CDR3 loop is CSAPQGWDTDTQYF. As DNA, the CDR3 is TGCAGTGCACCACAGGGGTGGGACACAGATACGCAGTATTTT.

This clonotype was counted at least ten times. The chain is built from TRBV12-3 or TRBV12-4 and TRBJ2-3; no definite D call. The V end was cut by 3 bases, the J end by 2 bases, with 3 bases between. CDR3 length equals 12 residues. CDR3 region: CASSFATDTQYF. The CDR3 DNA sequence: TGTGCCAGCAGTTTTGCCACAGATACGCAGTATTTT.

The V call is TRBV18, the J call TRBJ1-2; D not resolved. The CDR3 has 12 amino acids. CDR1 and CDR2 from the germline V gene are KGHSH and LQKENI. V gave up 3 bases and J gave up 0 bases, with 2 bases separating them. CDR3 sequence (DNA): TGTGCCAGCTCACCTCCTAACTATGGCTACACCTTC. It is translated as CASSPPNYGYTF.

This clonotype occurred many times. The rearrangement links TRBV21-1 to TRBJ1-1. TRBV21-1 is recorded as a pseudogene. This CDR3 spans 13 amino acids. The chain's CDR3 is CASSKARNTEAFF. In DNA form, the CDR3 reads TGTGCCAGCAGCAAAGCTAGGAACACTGAAGCTTTCTTT.

In this sample, this clonotype turned up many times. J is TRBJ2-1 and V is TRBV19; 9 nucleotides agree with TRBD1. The CDR3 runs 11 residues. The germline V gene encodes CDR1 LNHDA and CDR2 SQIVND (reference sequence). V was pared by 9 bases and J by 12 bases, with 6 bases of the junction left unmatched. CDR3 residues: CASGQGSGQFF. CDR3 nucleotides: TGTGCCAGCGGACAGGGGTCAGGGCAGTTCTTC.

This clonotype has at least ten counts. This chain joins TRBV4-1 and TRBJ2-5; 11 bases align to TRBD1. J was trimmed by 4 bases and V by 8 bases; bases with no gene match: 6. Germline lookup yields CDR1 MGHRA and CDR2 YSYEKL. The CDR3 runs to 14 residues. The CDR3 loop reads CASSGQGAGETQYF. CDR3 in DNA: TGCGCCAGCTCCGGACAGGGGGCGGGAGAGACCCAGTACTTC.

There are many counts of this clonotype. The gene calls are TRBV7-8 and TRBJ2-1; 11 nucleotides align to TRBD2. This CDR3 region has 16 residues. Per germline, CDR1 SGHVS and CDR2 FQNEAQ. Trimming cost V 4 bases and J 7 bases; bases outside gene matches: 9. The CDR3 here is CASSSPTSGDLNEQFF. DNA for the CDR3: TGTGCCAGCAGCTCACCGACTAGCGGGGATTTGAATGAGCAGTTCTTC.

This clonotype was seen repeatedly, ten times or more. This chain connects TRBV15 to TRBJ1-5; D uncertain. Germline V gene data show CDR1 as LNHNV and CDR2 as YYDKDF (reference sequence). This CDR3 has 14 amino acids. Deletions cut 1 base from V and 4 bases from J, with 8 bases between. CDR3 loop: CATSRGSYNQPQHF. CDR3 bases: TGTGCCACCAGCAGAGGATCATATAATCAGCCCCAGCATTTT.

This chain joins TRBV12-3 or TRBV12-4 and TRBJ2-5; 8 nucleotides match TRBD2. V was clipped by 3 bases and J by 5 bases; unmatched bases: 5. The CDR3 has 14 residues. This CDR3 is CASSFGLAGETQYF. As DNA, the CDR3 is TGTGCCAGCAGTTTCGGACTAGCCGGGGAGACCCAGTACTTC.

DNA of the CDR3: TGCGCCAGCAGCTTGAAAACCCAGGGGACGGGAGCGGACCCGTACTTC. It yields the protein CASSLKTQGTGADPYF. This sequence joins TRBV5-1 and TRBJ2-5; D tentatively reads TRBD1 or TRBD2 (6 bases each). This CDR3 contains 16 residues. Germline CDR1 SGHRS, CDR2 YFSETQ. Trimming left V 1 base short and J 13 bases short, with 26 bases between.

This clonotype was picked up many times. The rearrangement uses TRBV20-1 and TRBJ2-1, with 10 nucleotides matching TRBD2. V shed 2 bases, J shed 4 bases, and the junction held 5 bases outside the gene matches. In germline, CDR1 is DFQATT, CDR2 SNEGSKA (reference sequence). CDR3 length equals 15 residues. CDR3 loop: CSARTGTSVYNEQFF. The CDR3 DNA sequence: TGCAGTGCTAGAACCGGGACTAGCGTTTACAATGAGCAGTTCTTC.

In the case of this clonotype: An end of the junction does not agree with germline; a read error may underlie this. The J gene is TRBJ2-7, the V gene TRBV5-1; the match to TRBD2 covers 14 bases. Germline assignment: CDR1 SGHRS and CDR2 YFSETQ. The CDR3 is 15 residues long. This CDR3 is CASSLGLAGAIEQYF. In nucleotides, the CDR3 is TGCGCCAGCAGTTTGGGACTAGCGGGGGCTATCGAGCAGTACTTC. The variable domain in full, with the rest retrieved from reference TRBV5-1 and TRBJ2-7, is KAGVTQTPRYLIKTRGQQVTLSCSPISGHRSVSWYQQTPGQGLQFLFEYFSETQRNKGNFPGRFSGRQFSNSRSEMNVSTLELGDSALYLCASSLGLAGAIEQYFGPGTRLTVT.

The V gene is TRBV20-1, the J gene TRBJ2-7; 7 nucleotides agree with TRBD1. This CDR3 contains 13 residues. After removal of 5 bases from V and 6 bases from J, the junction contained 10 bases not matched to a gene. CDR1 is DFQATT and CDR2 is SNEGSKA in the germline V gene (reference sequence). CDR3 sequence reads: CSAGRTGQSEQYF. Here the CDR3 DNA reads TGCAGTGCTGGTCGGACAGGCCAGAGCGAGCAGTACTTC.

This clonotype was seen only a few times. The V call is TRBV18, the J call TRBJ2-7; 9 positions match TRBD1. Germline CDR1 and CDR2: KGHSH and LQKENI. J gave up 0 bases and V 3 bases, and 6 bases lay outside the gene matches. This CDR3 comprises 16 residues. The CDR3 DNA follows: TGTGCCAGCTCACCCCCGTGGGGACAGGGCTCCTACGAGCAGTACTTC. As protein: CASSPPWGQGSYEQYF.